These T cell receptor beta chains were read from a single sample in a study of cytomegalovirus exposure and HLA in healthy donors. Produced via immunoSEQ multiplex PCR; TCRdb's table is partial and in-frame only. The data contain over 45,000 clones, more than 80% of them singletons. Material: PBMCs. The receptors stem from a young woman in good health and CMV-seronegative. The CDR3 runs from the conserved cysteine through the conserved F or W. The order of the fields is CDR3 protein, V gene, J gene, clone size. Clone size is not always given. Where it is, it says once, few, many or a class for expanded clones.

CDR3 protein: CASSTVTGFSTDTQYF
V gene: TRBV5-1
J gene: TRBJ2-3
clone size: -

CDR3 protein: CASNLSGVGELFF
V gene: TRBV6-6
J gene: TRBJ2-2
clone size: -

CDR3 protein: CASSFSISGTEAFF
V gene: TRBV6-6
J gene: TRBJ1-1
clone size: -

CDR3 protein: CASRKTGRGTEAFF
V gene: TRBV7-9
J gene: TRBJ1-1
clone size: -

CDR3 protein: CASSPPSGTVRSPLHF
V gene: TRBV25-1
J gene: TRBJ1-6
clone size: -

CDR3 protein: CASSSPERTGLNYGYTF
V gene: TRBV5-4
J gene: TRBJ1-2
clone size: once

CDR3 protein: CATLLVVTDTQYF
V gene: TRBV2
J gene: TRBJ2-3
clone size: once

CDR3 protein: CSVEGQRETEAFF
V gene: TRBV29-1
J gene: TRBJ1-1
clone size: -

CDR3 protein: CASSEGQGRIGYGYTF
V gene: TRBV6-1
J gene: TRBJ1-2
clone size: few

CDR3 protein: CASSPDSGTYEQYF
V gene: TRBV18
J gene: TRBJ2-7
clone size: -

CDR3 protein: CASGPVAAYNEQFF
V gene: TRBV5-4
J gene: TRBJ2-1
clone size: -